Listed below are T cell receptor beta chains from one sample, sequenced in a study of T-cell reconstitution after alpha-beta-depleted transplantation in children. TCRdb called the PCR reads again in MiXCR, with one record for every CDR3 protein. The table lists 480,000 or so distinct CDR3 sequences, 8% to 11% of them singletons. The specimen was PBMCs, collected before TCRalphabeta/CD19-depleted stem cell transplant. The receptors derive from a child aged 2-15 years with inherited bone marrow failure, due to receive a stem cell transplant. Each CDR3 is given with its conserved first and last residue. A D gene is named only where the DNA matches it firmly. The size of a clone is reported for some rows only, either as once, few or many, or as a class for expanded clones.

abundance: .; d_gene: .; j_gene: TRBJ1-1; v_gene: TRBV6-1; CDR3nt: TGTGCCAGCAGTGAAGCCTGGGGAACTGAAGCTTTCTTT; CDR3aa: CASSEAWGTEAFF
abundance: many; d_gene: TRBD1; j_gene: TRBJ2-7; v_gene: TRBV27; CDR3nt: TGTGCCAGCAGTTTATCCACAGGGGGGTACGAGCAGTACTTC; CDR3aa: CASSLSTGGYEQYF
abundance: many; d_gene: TRBD1; j_gene: TRBJ1-1; v_gene: TRBV7-8; CDR3nt: TGTGCCAGCAGCTTGCGGGACAGGGGGGGCACTGAAGCTTTCTTT; CDR3aa: CASSLRDRGGTEAFF
abundance: many; d_gene: TRBD2; j_gene: TRBJ2-7; v_gene: TRBV10-3; CDR3nt: TGTGCCCTCAGGACTAGCGGGTCCTACGAGCAGTACTTC; CDR3aa: CALRTSGSYEQYF
abundance: many; d_gene: .; j_gene: TRBJ2-2; v_gene: TRBV12-3/TRBV12-4; CDR3nt: TGTGCCAGCAGTTTCGGCGGGGAGCTGTTTTTT; CDR3aa: CASSFGGELFF
abundance: many; d_gene: .; j_gene: TRBJ1-2; v_gene: TRBV7-2; CDR3nt: TGTGCCAGCAGCCCGAACAAGGGGCCGTCAACTGGCTACACCTTC; CDR3aa: CASSPNKGPSTGYTF
abundance: .; d_gene: .; j_gene: TRBJ1-5; v_gene: TRBV28; CDR3nt: TGTGCCAGCAGTCCGCGGGGAGTTCGGCCCCAGCATTTT; CDR3aa: CASSPRGVRPQHF
abundance: .; d_gene: .; j_gene: TRBJ1-6; v_gene: TRBV27; CDR3nt: TGTGCCAGCAGTTTAGTAGGGTCTCATTCACCCCTCCACTTT; CDR3aa: CASSLVGSHSPLHF
abundance: few; d_gene: .; j_gene: TRBJ2-7; v_gene: TRBV28; CDR3nt: TGTGCCAGCCACGACGTATTGGGCGAGCAGTACTTC; CDR3aa: CASHDVLGEQYF
abundance: few; d_gene: .; j_gene: TRBJ2-7; v_gene: TRBV12-3/TRBV12-4; CDR3nt: TGTGCCAGCAGTTTAAACCAGGGCTTAGAGCAGTACTTC; CDR3aa: CASSLNQGLEQYF
abundance: few; d_gene: .; j_gene: TRBJ1-5; v_gene: TRBV19; CDR3nt: TGTGCCAGTAGTATGACGGATTATAGCAATCAGCCCCAGCATTTT; CDR3aa: CASSMTDYSNQPQHF
abundance: .; d_gene: .; j_gene: TRBJ1-2; v_gene: TRBV7-9; CDR3nt: TGTGCCAGCAGCTCAGCATCAGTCCTCACCTATGGCTACACCTTC; CDR3aa: CASSSASVLTYGYTF
abundance: many; d_gene: TRBD1; j_gene: TRBJ1-2; v_gene: TRBV12-3/TRBV12-4; CDR3nt: TGTGCCAGCAGTGACGGACAGGGCCTCTATGGCTACACCTTC; CDR3aa: CASSDGQGLYGYTF
abundance: many; d_gene: .; j_gene: TRBJ2-2; v_gene: TRBV28; CDR3nt: TGTGCCAGTGAGCCCATAGAGAATACCGGGGAGCTGTTTTTT; CDR3aa: CASEPIENTGELFF
abundance: many; d_gene: .; j_gene: TRBJ1-5; v_gene: TRBV12-3/TRBV12-4; CDR3nt: TGTGCCAGCAGTTTACGTCGCCCCGGGAATCAGCCCCAGCATTTT; CDR3aa: CASSLRRPGNQPQHF
abundance: many; d_gene: TRBD1; j_gene: TRBJ2-1; v_gene: TRBV5-1; CDR3nt: TGCGCCAGCAGCCCAGGGGGCTTGGATGAGCAGTTCTTC; CDR3aa: CASSPGGLDEQFF
abundance: many; d_gene: TRBD2; j_gene: TRBJ2-1; v_gene: TRBV7-2; CDR3nt: TGTGCCAGCAGCTTAAGGGGGCGGACTAGCGGGAATAATGAGCAGTTCTTC; CDR3aa: CASSLRGRTSGNNEQFF
abundance: .; d_gene: .; j_gene: TRBJ1-2; v_gene: TRBV5-5; CDR3nt: TGTGCCAGCAGCTTCGGGCTGGGGAGGGGACCTGGCTACACCTTC; CDR3aa: CASSFGLGRGPGYTF
abundance: many; d_gene: TRBD2; j_gene: TRBJ2-5; v_gene: TRBV20-1; CDR3nt: TGCAGTGCTAGAGATCCCGGGACTAGCGGGAGCGGAGAGACCCAGTACTTC; CDR3aa: CSARDPGTSGSGETQYF
abundance: many; d_gene: TRBD1; j_gene: TRBJ1-6; v_gene: TRBV7-2; CDR3nt: TGTGCCAGCAGCTTGGACAGGGTGTACAATTCACCCCTCCACTTT; CDR3aa: CASSLDRVYNSPLHF
abundance: many; d_gene: TRBD2; j_gene: TRBJ2-5; v_gene: TRBV28; CDR3nt: TGTGCCAGCAGTTTCCCCATATGGGGACCGACCGGGGGGGAAGAGACCCAGTACTTC; CDR3aa: CASSFPIWGPTGGEETQYF
abundance: many; d_gene: .; j_gene: TRBJ2-7; v_gene: TRBV27; CDR3nt: TGTGCCAGCAGTTTATCGTCCGCGGGGTACGAGCAGTACTTC; CDR3aa: CASSLSSAGYEQYF
abundance: few; d_gene: TRBD2; j_gene: TRBJ2-7; v_gene: TRBV6-2/TRBV6-3; CDR3nt: TGTGCCAGCAGACTCACAACTAGCGGGTTTTCCTACGAGCAGTACTTC; CDR3aa: CASRLTTSGFSYEQYF
abundance: many; d_gene: .; j_gene: TRBJ2-2; v_gene: TRBV27; CDR3nt: TGTGCCAGCAGCCCGCTAGGGCCCACCGGGGAGCTGTTTTTT; CDR3aa: CASSPLGPTGELFF
abundance: many; d_gene: .; j_gene: TRBJ2-3; v_gene: TRBV20-1; CDR3nt: TGCAGTGCTAGTCCCCCCGGGTTTAGCACAGATACGCAGTATTTT; CDR3aa: CSASPPGFSTDTQYF
abundance: many; d_gene: TRBD1; j_gene: TRBJ1-1; v_gene: TRBV20-1; CDR3nt: TGCAGTGCTAGAGATTCCCAGGGGGGCACTGAAGCTTTCTTT; CDR3aa: CSARDSQGGTEAFF
abundance: many; d_gene: .; j_gene: TRBJ2-1; v_gene: TRBV20-1; CDR3nt: TGCAGTGCGAACTACAGACTACCCAATGAGCAGTTCTTC; CDR3aa: CSANYRLPNEQFF
abundance: many; d_gene: .; j_gene: TRBJ2-3; v_gene: TRBV25-1; CDR3nt: TGTGCCAGCAGGGTCTTTTCGGGCACAGATACGCAGTATTTT; CDR3aa: CASRVFSGTDTQYF
abundance: .; d_gene: TRBD1; j_gene: TRBJ1-5; v_gene: TRBV28; CDR3nt: TGTGCCAGCAGTTCCGGACAGGCGGGCAATCAGCCCCAGCATTTT; CDR3aa: CASSSGQAGNQPQHF
abundance: many; d_gene: .; j_gene: TRBJ1-4; v_gene: TRBV5-1; CDR3nt: TGCGCCAGCAGCTACGTGGGGGCGGTTGATGAAAAACTGTTTTTT; CDR3aa: CASSYVGAVDEKLFF
abundance: many; d_gene: .; j_gene: TRBJ2-3; v_gene: TRBV29-1; CDR3nt: TGCAGCGTCGCCAGGGATACGCAGTATTTT; CDR3aa: CSVARDTQYF